The rows below give T cell receptor beta chains drawn from one sample of a study of blood T cell repertoires in COVID-19. Clones were read by immunoSEQ multiplex PCR, and TCRdb kept only the in-frame ones, dropping some. The sample holds roughly 100,000 clones, about 89% seen once. Material for sequencing was peripheral blood. Source of these receptors: a woman in her sixties with acute or convalescent COVID-19. CDR3s include the opening cysteine and the closing phenylalanine or tryptophan. D genes are given only for firm matches. Expanded clones get a size class; other rows say once, few or many, or leave the size out.

size	V	D	J	DNA	CDR3
NA	TRBV7-8	NA	TRBJ2-6	TGTGCCAGCAGGACAGGCCAACCTGGGGCCAACGTCCTGACTTTC	CASRTGQPGANVLTF
NA	TRBV5-1	NA	TRBJ2-3	TGCGCCAGCAGCTTGCCTCTTCCCACAGATACGCAGTATTTT	CASSLPLPTDTQYF
NA	TRBV5-6	TRBD1	TRBJ2-1	TGTGCCAGCAGCTTGGTCCCAGGGGGCGCCTACAATGAGCAGTTCTTC	CASSLVPGGAYNEQFF
few	TRBV5-1	NA	TRBJ1-2	TGCGCCAGCAGCTTGTTGGGGCAGAAAGATGGCTACACCTTC	CASSLLGQKDGYTF
NA	TRBV6-2/TRBV6-3	NA	TRBJ2-7	TGTGCCAGCAGCGGGACTCCCTCCGGGTACGAGCAGTACTTC	CASSGTPSGYEQYF
NA	TRBV5-8	NA	TRBJ1-1	TGTGCCAGCAGCTTGGTATTAGGGAGGAGGGGAACCACTGAAGCTTTCTTT	CASSLVLGRRGTTEAFF
NA	TRBV24-1	NA	TRBJ1-5	TGTGCCACCAGTGACGGAGGAAATCAGCCCCAGCATTTT	CATSDGGNQPQHF
NA	TRBV10-2	TRBD1	TRBJ1-1	TGCGCCAGCAGACCGGGACAGCTGAACACTGAAGCTTTCTTT	CASRPGQLNTEAFF
NA	TRBV5-1	TRBD2	TRBJ2-5	TGCGCCAGCAGCCCCGGGACTAGCGGGGAAGAGACCCAGTACTTC	CASSPGTSGEETQYF
NA	TRBV3-1/TRBV3-2	NA	TRBJ1-2	TGTGCCAGCAGCCAAACAGCTATCTATGGCTACACCTTC	CASSQTAIYGYTF
few	TRBV5-1	TRBD2	TRBJ2-1	TGCGCCAGCAGCTCGATAGCGGGAGTATTAAATGAGCAGTTCTTC	CASSSIAGVLNEQFF
NA	TRBV5-1	TRBD1	TRBJ1-4	TGCGCCAGCAGCTCGAAGGGACAGGGACGGAGTGAAAAACTGTTTTTT	CASSSKGQGRSEKLFF
NA	TRBV6-5	NA	TRBJ1-2	TGTGCCAGCACCGTCCAGGGATATTATGGCTACACCTTC	CASTVQGYYGYTF
NA	TRBV27	TRBD2	TRBJ2-1	TGTGCCAGCAGTTCGCCGCTAGCGGGAGGTAGGAATGAGCAGTTCTTC	CASSSPLAGGRNEQFF
NA	TRBV9	TRBD1	TRBJ1-1	TGTGCCAGCAGCGTAGTAGGGACAGGGAACACTGAAGCTTTCTTT	CASSVVGTGNTEAFF
NA	TRBV7-9	NA	TRBJ2-5	TGTGCCAGCAGCCCGGCCCAGCGGGTCCAAGAGACCCAGTACTTC	CASSPAQRVQETQYF
NA	TRBV19	TRBD2	TRBJ2-3	TGTGCCAGTAGTACTCAAGCGGGAGTGGGTACAGATACGCAGTATTTT	CASSTQAGVGTDTQYF
NA	TRBV10-3	NA	TRBJ1-2	TGTGCCACCCAAGGAACAGGGTTGAGTGGCTACACCTTC	CATQGTGLSGYTF
NA	TRBV9	NA	TRBJ2-1	TGTGCCAGCAGCGTAGCGGGGGACTCCTACAATGAGCAGTTCTTC	CASSVAGDSYNEQFF
NA	TRBV11-2	NA	TRBJ2-5	TGTGCCAGCAGCTCCCCTTTCAGCGGGTCAGAGACCCAGTACTTC	CASSSPFSGSETQYF
NA	TRBV9	TRBD1	TRBJ2-5	TGTGCCAGCAGCGTTGGGGACAGGGGAAGAGAGACCCAGTACTTC	CASSVGDRGRETQYF
NA	TRBV7-9	NA	TRBJ1-3	TGTGCCAGCAGCCGGGGTGGCGCAGGGGCCGGGAACACCATATATTTT	CASSRGGAGAGNTIYF
NA	TRBV7-7	TRBD2	TRBJ2-5	TGTGCTAGCGCTAGCGGGAGATCGTACCAAGAGACCCAGTACTTC	CASASGRSYQETQYF
NA	TRBV28	NA	TRBJ1-2	TGTGCCAGCAGACCAAACGGAGTTCGGAGCGACTATGGCTACACCTTC	CASRPNGVRSDYGYTF
NA	TRBV7-3	TRBD1	TRBJ1-1	TGTGCCAGCAGCTCCTACGCAGGGGGCACTGAAGCTTTCTTT	CASSSYAGGTEAFF
NA	TRBV7-2	TRBD1	TRBJ2-1	TGTGCCAGCAGCCCGACAGGGGACTCCTACAATGAGCAGTTCTTC	CASSPTGDSYNEQFF
NA	TRBV24-1	NA	TRBJ2-5	TGTGCCACCAGTGGGCGACAGACCCAAGAGACCCAGTACTTC	CATSGRQTQETQYF
NA	TRBV19	TRBD1	TRBJ2-5	TGTGCCAGTAGTACGACAGGGACCCAAGAGACCCAGTACTTC	CASSTTGTQETQYF
NA	TRBV7-9	TRBD2	TRBJ2-1	TGTGCCAGCAGCTCCTCGGGGGGGAGGGCGTACAATGAGCAGTTCTTC	CASSSSGGRAYNEQFF
NA	TRBV5-6	NA	TRBJ1-1	TGTGCCAGCAGCTTGGGGCTCACGGGTACTGAAGCTTTCTTT	CASSLGLTGTEAFF
NA	TRBV27	NA	TRBJ2-3	TGTGCCAGCAGTCCACCGGGGATCCTTGCGGCAGATACGCAGTATTTT	CASSPPGILAADTQYF
NA	TRBV28	NA	TRBJ1-1	TGTGCCAGCAGAATTCCGGGAACTGAAGCTTTCTTT	CASRIPGTEAFF
NA	TRBV9	NA	TRBJ1-3	TGTGCCAGCAGCGTAGATCTGGCTTCTGGAAACACCATATATTTT	CASSVDLASGNTIYF
NA	TRBV6-5	NA	TRBJ1-2	TGTGCCAGCAGTTACTCGAGGGGGGGTAACTATGGCTACACCTTC	CASSYSRGGNYGYTF
NA	TRBV19	TRBD1	TRBJ1-1	TGTGCCAGTAGTATTAGGAAGGACAGGGCCGGTGAAGCGGGGACTGAAGCTTTCTTT	CASSIRKDRAGEAGTEAFF
NA	TRBV19	NA	TRBJ2-3	TGTGCCAGTAGTTATTCCGGCGGGGTCAAGGCCACAGATACGCAGTATTTT	CASSYSGGVKATDTQYF
NA	TRBV6-6	NA	TRBJ1-5	TGTGCCAGCAGTTACCGCGGCCGACCCAGTCAGCCCCAGCATTTT	CASSYRGRPSQPQHF
NA	TRBV29-1	TRBD1	TRBJ2-2	TGCAGCGTCGCAGGGGGATTCACCGGGGAGCTGTTTTTT	CSVAGGFTGELFF
NA	TRBV3-1/TRBV3-2	TRBD1	TRBJ1-2	TGTGCCAGCAGCCCGGGGACAGGGGATGGCTACACCTTC	CASSPGTGDGYTF
NA	TRBV2	TRBD1	TRBJ1-2	TGTGCCAGCAGTGGGGACAGGGCTCGGGGCTACACCTTC	CASSGDRARGYTF
NA	TRBV30	NA	TRBJ2-5	TGTGCCTGGAGTGTAGGACTAGGGGGGACCGGAGGAGAGACCCAGTACTTC	CAWSVGLGGTGGETQYF
once	TRBV6-2/TRBV6-3	TRBD1	TRBJ1-2	TGTGCCAGCAGCCAAGCCGGGACAGGGGATGGGTATCGCTACACCTTC	CASSQAGTGDGYRYTF
NA	TRBV19	NA	TRBJ1-2	TGTGCCAGTAGTCTCATACCGGCCGGCGGATATAACTATGGCTACACCTTC	CASSLIPAGGYNYGYTF
once	TRBV4-1	TRBD2	TRBJ2-3	TGCGCCAGCAGCCTCCTCCTAGCGGGAGGGCCGGGTGGCACAGATACGCAGTATTTT	CASSLLLAGGPGGTDTQYF
NA	TRBV5-1	NA	TRBJ1-2	TGCGCCAGCAGAACCCCGGAGGGTTATGGCTACACCTTC	CASRTPEGYGYTF
NA	TRBV3-1/TRBV3-2	TRBD2	TRBJ2-4	TGTGCCAGCAGCCAAACCCCGGGAGGGCCAGCCAAAAACATTCAGTACTTC	CASSQTPGGPAKNIQYF
NA	TRBV11-1	NA	TRBJ2-1	TGTGCCAGCAGCTTCTTAACGGGAGTGGCCTACAATGAGCAGTTCTTC	CASSFLTGVAYNEQFF
once	TRBV11-3	TRBD2	TRBJ2-7	TGTGCCAGCAGCTTAAGAGCGGGATATGAGCAGTACTTC	CASSLRAGYEQYF
NA	TRBV2	NA	TRBJ1-1	TGTGCCAGCAGTGAAGGGTTGAGGAACACTGAAGCTTTCTTT	CASSEGLRNTEAFF
NA	TRBV19	TRBD2	TRBJ2-7	TGTGCCAGTAGTATCCAGCGGGGGCCCTACGAGCAGTACTTC	CASSIQRGPYEQYF
few	TRBV5-1	TRBD1	TRBJ2-1	TGCGCCAGCAGCTTGGCAGGGGGCTTGGAGTACAATGAGCAGTTCTTC	CASSLAGGLEYNEQFF
NA	TRBV28	TRBD1	TRBJ1-5	TGTGCCAGCAGTACCCTCGGACAGGGCCAAAATCAGCCCCAGCATTTT	CASSTLGQGQNQPQHF
NA	TRBV6-6	NA	TRBJ1-4	TGTGCCAGCAGTTACGACGCGGGCAAGAGTGAAAAACTGTTTTTT	CASSYDAGKSEKLFF
NA	TRBV7-3	NA	TRBJ2-3	TGTGCCAGCAGCTTAACGGTCGGCGGGATTGGAGATACGCAGTATTTT	CASSLTVGGIGDTQYF
NA	TRBV9	NA	TRBJ2-2	TGTGCCAGCAGCGCCCGAGAGGGGGTCGGAGCCGGGGAGCTGTTTTTT	CASSAREGVGAGELFF